This entry lists 21 T cell receptor beta chains sequenced from one sample in a study of type 1 regulatory T cells. Study observations and caveats: Tr1 cells had a more restricted TCR repertoire than non-Tr1 cells.

TCRdb reprocessed the reads with MiXCR, giving one entry per CDR3 protein. The sample contains fewer than 80,000 distinct CDR3 sequences, roughly 20% of which appear only once. No cognate antigen is known for these TCRs. Sequencing was carried out using cultured type 1 regulatory T (Tr1) cells, either the whole culture or a sorted fraction (not recorded which). These receptors were collected from a human donor in good health.

This clonotype was found a few times. The genes are TRBV9 and TRBJ2-3; D remains ambiguous. V lost 4 bases to trimming and J lost 4 bases, with 25 bases between them. This CDR3 has 18 amino acids. CDR1 is SGDLS and CDR2 is YYNGEE in the germline V gene. Here the CDR3 DNA reads TGTGCCAGCAGCCGAGAGCCAGTGACCCCCCTTTGGGCAGATACGCAGTATTTT. It codes for CASSREPVTPLWADTQYF.

The chain has TRBV6-6 and TRBJ1-2; D is perhaps TRBD1 (5 bases). Deletions cut 6 bases from V and 0 bases from J, with 14 bases between. The germline gives CDR1 MNHNY, CDR2 SVGAGI (reference sequence). The CDR3 has 15 residues. As DNA, the CDR3 is TGTGCCAGCAGACCTCGGGACGAAGCTAACTATGGCTACACCTTC. This encodes CASRPRDEANYGYTF.

This clonotype occurred a few times. The V gene is TRBV12-3 or TRBV12-4, the J gene TRBJ1-5, with no clear D. With 3 bases removed from V and 3 bases from J, the gap between germline ends came to 12 bases. The CDR3 spans 15 residues. Written as DNA, the CDR3 is TGTGCCAGCAGTTTCGTATCAGAGCTCAATCAGCCCCAGCATTTT. This translates into CASSFVSELNQPQHF.

In this sample, this clonotype turned up a few times. The chain joins TRBV7-2 to TRBJ1-3; the D gene is possibly TRBD1 (5 bases). Germline-derived CDR1 and CDR2 are SGHTA and FQGNSA. The CDR3 runs 15 residues. V was shortened by 4 bases and J by 2 bases, with 12 bases between the two germline ends. CDR3 in DNA: TGTGCCAGCAGCTCTCAGGGAAACCCTGGAAACACCATATATTTT. Its translation: CASSSQGNPGNTIYF.

This chain links TRBV10-2 with TRBJ2-3; D not resolved. Germline V CDR1 and CDR2: WSHSY, SAAADI. The CDR3 totals 13 residues. The V gene lost 0 bases and the J gene lost 9 bases, with 10 bases spanning the gap. Written as DNA, the CDR3 is TGCGCCAGCAGTGAGTCACGGGCCTTGACGCAGTATTTT. It translates to CASSESRALTQYF.

The chain employs TRBV28 and TRBJ1-2, with 7 bases matching TRBD1. Germline V gene sequence: CDR1 MDHEN, CDR2 SYDVKM. V was clipped by 6 bases and J by 3 bases; unmatched bases: 7. The CDR3 sequence is 14 residues long. The CDR3 nucleotides are TGTGCCAGCAGCAGGGGGGGCCTCCACTATGGCTACACCTTC. Protein sequence: CASSRGGLHYGYTF.

The chain joins TRBV12-3 or TRBV12-4 to TRBJ1-3; a possible D gene is TRBD1 (6 bases). CDR3 size: 15 residues. Trimming removed 7 bases at V and 0 bases at J, with 13 bases between. The CDR3 loop reads CASTLFRGSGNTIYF. Written as DNA, the CDR3 is TGTGCCAGCACCTTATTCAGGGGCTCTGGAAACACCATATATTTT.

The chain couples TRBV6-2 or TRBV6-3 to TRBJ1-2; D gene uncertain. With 7 bases removed from V and 5 bases from J, the gap between germline ends came to 11 bases. The CDR3 spans 12 residues. CDR1 MNHEY and CDR2 SVGEGT come from the germline V gene. The CDR3: CASTNAAYGYTF. DNA for the CDR3: TGTGCCAGCACCAACGCGGCTTATGGCTACACCTTC.

The chain joins TRBV12-3 or TRBV12-4 to TRBJ2-1, with D uncertain. V was cut by 8 bases and J by 9 bases, with 17 bases left in between. There are 13 residues in the CDR3. In DNA, the CDR3 is TGTGCCAGCGTTAGGGTCCTAAGTGGTGAGCAGTTCTTC. Translating gives CASVRVLSGEQFF.

In its sample, this clonotype was seen a few times. The gene calls are TRBV19 and TRBJ2-1, with 9 bases identical to TRBD1. Per germline, CDR1 LNHDA and CDR2 SQIVND (reference sequence). V gave up 5 bases and J gave up 4 bases; unmatched junction bases: 3. The CDR3 is made up of 14 amino acids. The CDR3 DNA is TGTGCCAGTAGTTTCGGACAGGGGTACAATGAGCAGTTCTTC. It yields the protein CASSFGQGYNEQFF.

The chain links TRBV7-2 to TRBJ2-1; D is unresolved. The CDR3 consists of 11 residues. Germline loops: CDR1 SGHTA, CDR2 FQGNSA. With 3 bases removed from V and 9 bases from J, the gap between germline ends came to 6 bases. In nucleotides, the CDR3 is TGTGCCAGCAGCTTTGTTGGTGAGCAGTTCTTC. This sequence encodes CASSFVGEQFF.

This clonotype was picked up one time. At one end, the junction sequence differs from germline, possibly due to a read error. CDR3 nucleotides: TGCGCCAGCAGCAGTCGATCTTCCCGGGACCCCCACTTC. It is translated as CASSSRSSRDPHF. The chain is built from TRBV5-1 and TRBJ2-7; the D call may be TRBD1 or TRBD2 (5 bases each). Germline CDR1 is SGHRS and CDR2 is YFSETQ. The CDR3 runs to 13 residues. The full variable domain, rest sourced from reference TRBV5-1 and TRBJ2-7, is KAGVTQTPRYLIKTRGQQVTLSCSPISGHRSVSWYQQTPGQGLQFLFEYFSETQRNKGNFPGRFSGRQFSNSRSEMNVSTLELGDSALYLCASSSRSSRDPHFGPGTRLTVT.

The chain uses TRBV27 and TRBJ1-1; unclear D gene. The CDR3 runs 14 residues. The V gene's germline CDR1 is MNHEY and CDR2 SMNVEV (reference sequence). With 3 bases removed from V and 4 bases from J, the gap between germline ends came to 12 bases. The CDR3 reads CASSLVHFGTEAFF. The CDR3 bases are TGTGCCAGCAGTTTGGTTCATTTCGGCACTGAAGCTTTCTTT.

CDR3 sequence: CASSLASITDTQYF. CDR3 coding DNA: TGCGCCAGCAGCTTGGCTAGCATCACAGATACGCAGTATTTT. The chain combines TRBV5-1 with TRBJ2-3, with D possibly being TRBD2 (5 bases). CDR3 length: 14 residues. CDR1 is SGHRS and CDR2 is YFSETQ in the germline V gene. Deletions cut 0 bases from V and 2 bases from J, with 7 bases between.

This clonotype appeared a few times. This chain connects TRBV20-1 to TRBJ1-5; D remains ambiguous. With 3 bases removed from V and 3 bases from J, the gap between germline ends came to 9 bases. From germline, CDR1 is DFQATT and CDR2 SNEGSKA (reference sequence). There are 13 residues in the CDR3. Written as DNA, the CDR3 is TGCAGTGCTAGCGGCAGTTACAATCAGCCCCAGCATTTT. Encoded protein: CSASGSYNQPQHF.

This clonotype was observed a few times. The chain links TRBV12-3 or TRBV12-4 to TRBJ2-1, with D perhaps matching TRBD1 (6 bases). V lost 2 bases and J lost 9, with 11 bases in between. The CDR3 contains 13 residues. In DNA form, the CDR3 reads TGTGCCAGCAGTTTAAAGGGGGTAGGTGAGCAGTTCTTC. Residues: CASSLKGVGEQFF.

This clonotype was recorded at least ten times. In nucleotides, the CDR3 is TGCGCCAGCAGGCCGGCCCCCAGAATCAACAATGAGCAGTTCTTC. It is translated as CASRPAPRINNEQFF. V is TRBV5-1 and J is TRBJ2-1; D ambiguous. V lost 5 bases and J 5 bases, leaving 17 bases between the germline ends. CDR3 length: 15 amino acids. Germline V gene sequence: CDR1 SGHRS, CDR2 YFSETQ. The full variable domain, with the rest looked up from reference TRBV5-1 and TRBJ2-1, is KAGVTQTPRYLIKTRGQQVTLSCSPISGHRSVSWYQQTPGQGLQFLFEYFSETQRNKGNFPGRFSGRQFSNSRSEMNVSTLELGDSALYLCASRPAPRINNEQFFGPGTRLTVL.

The chain employs TRBV5-1 and TRBJ2-5, with TRBD2 identical over 12 bases. Per the germline V gene, CDR1 is SGHRS and CDR2 is YFSETQ. The V and J ends lost 3 bases and 4 bases, in that order; junction bases with no gene match: 7. CDR3 length: 16 residues. CDR3 amino acids: CASSSLAGGPRETQYF. In DNA, the CDR3 is TGCGCCAGCAGCTCGCTAGCGGGAGGGCCTCGAGAGACCCAGTACTTC.

A remark on this clonotype: Mismatch with germline at one junction end may stem from a read error. The V gene is TRBV7-7, the J gene TRBJ2-1; 14 positions agree with TRBD2. The CDR3 is made up of 15 amino acids. Germline CDR1 and CDR2: SSHAT and FNYEAQ (reference sequence). The CDR3 sequence: CASSPGLAGAHEQFF. The CDR3 DNA reads as TGTGCTAGCAGCCCGGGACTAGCGGGAGCCCATGAGCAGTTCTTC.

There are a few counts of this clonotype. The chain uses TRBV12-3 or TRBV12-4 and TRBJ2-7; 8 bases are a match to TRBD1. The CDR3 loop spans 15 amino acids. V shed 6 bases, J shed 6 bases, and the junction held 13 bases outside the gene matches. The CDR3, as DNA: TGTGCCAGCAGCCTCGGACAGGGAAGGGTAGGCGAGCAGTACTTC. As protein: CASSLGQGRVGEQYF.

The gene calls are TRBV7-9 and TRBJ1-1, with TRBD1 as a possible D gene (5 bases). The CDR3 extends over 12 amino acids. Germline loops: CDR1 SEHNR, CDR2 FQNEAQ (reference sequence). The germline V and J ends were trimmed by 0 bases and 7 bases, with 6 bases remaining between them. The CDR3 DNA reads as TGTGCCAGCAGCTTAGCTGGGGGTGAAGCTTTCTTT. This gives the protein CASSLAGGEAFF. Drawing the rest from reference TRBV7-9 and TRBJ1-1, the complete variable domain is DTGVSQNPRHKITKRGQNVTFRCDPISEHNRLYWYRQTLGQGPEFLTYFQNEAQLEKSRLLSDRFSAERPKGSFSTLEIQRTEQGDSAMYLCASSLAGGEAFFGQGTRLTVV.